This TCR beta chain was sequenced during a study of T-cell reconstitution after alpha-beta-depleted transplantation in children (TCRdb year 2016). With respect to the entire study: The study quantitatively tracked T-cell immune reconstitution after TCRalphabeta/CD19-depleted allogeneic hematopoietic cell transplantation in children using TCR repertoire profiling.

Remarks on this clonotype: The specificity of this receptor is unknown. Qualities for individual bases were not recorded, and no much larger clone is one base off.

Ends trimmed: V by 5 bases, J by 9 bases; bases unmatched to a gene: 12. The CDR3 sequence holds 16 residues, the cysteine and phenylalanine included. Left in the record is the CDR3 DNA by itself, 48 bases read in frame from the first base. The germline V gene encodes CDR1 LNHNV and CDR2 YYDKDF (reference sequence). Preparation of the library involved PCR. Sequencing took place on an Illumina HiSeq 2500. TCR library preparation used molecular barcoding, with unique molecular identifiers applied to normalize quantification of the TCRbeta repertoire. Using fastp at Q25 and MiXCR, TCRdb reprocessed the public reads and kept productive beta chains. Identical CDR3 protein sequences are pooled into one entry, listed with their most common genes and DNA. This sample is represented by some 400,000 distinct CDR3 sequences; around 20% of them were singletons. The ten largest clones take up approximately 3.8% of the sample.

The receptor was isolated from a human donor who donated a stem cell graft to a child with acute myeloid leukemia. The chain links TRBV15 with TRBJ2-7; 14 nucleotides in the junction match TRBD2. The sample consisted of PBMCs from the stem cell graft donor, taken from the stem cell graft. The CDR3 reads as follows: CATSVGTSGSTRWQYF. The nucleotide sequence reads as follows: TGTGCCACCAGCGTCGGGACTAGCGGGAGCACCAGATGGCAGTACTTC.